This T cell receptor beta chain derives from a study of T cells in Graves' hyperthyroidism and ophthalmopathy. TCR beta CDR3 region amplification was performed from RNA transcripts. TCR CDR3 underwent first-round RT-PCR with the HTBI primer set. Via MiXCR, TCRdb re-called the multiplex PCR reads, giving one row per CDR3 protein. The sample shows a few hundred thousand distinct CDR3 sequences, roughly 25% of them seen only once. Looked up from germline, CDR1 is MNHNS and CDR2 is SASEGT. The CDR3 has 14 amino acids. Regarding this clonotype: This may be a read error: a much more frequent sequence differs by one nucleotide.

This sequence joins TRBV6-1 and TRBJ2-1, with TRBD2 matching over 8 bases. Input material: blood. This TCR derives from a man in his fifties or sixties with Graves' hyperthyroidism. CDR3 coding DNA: TGTGCCAGCTTCGGGGGGGCTTCCTACAAGGAGCAGTTCTTC. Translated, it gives CASFGGASYKEQFF.